This T cell receptor beta chain was identified during a study of blood T cell repertoires in COVID-19. The wider study: From the United States, Italy and Spain came samples of acute and convalescent COVID-19. T cells, B-cell-depleted T cells, or PBMCs provided the cDNA or gDNA that served as material.

In the authors' workflow: The assay estimated nucleated cells by amplifying reference gene primers. Libraries were prepared by immunoSEQ multiplex PCR; TCRdb keeps only in-frame clonotypes and omits some of them. The D gene and trimming were derived from the DNA, and the V and J assignments and clone size from that table. The sample includes 90,000 to 110,000 clones, approximately 90% of them seen just once. The CDR3 has 15 amino acids. Germline V gene lookup returns CDR1 SGHTS and CDR2 YDEGEE. Deletions cut 3 bases from V and 1 base from J, with 11 bases between. Source material: peripheral blood. This sequence was found in a human donor in a cohort sampled during active COVID-19. The V and J genes are TRBV5-8 and TRBJ1-5; D possibly corresponds to TRBD1 (6 bases). In DNA, the CDR3 is TGTGCCAGCAGCTGGGGGGGCGGCAGCAATCAGCCCCAGCATTTT. It encodes CASSWGGGSNQPQHF.